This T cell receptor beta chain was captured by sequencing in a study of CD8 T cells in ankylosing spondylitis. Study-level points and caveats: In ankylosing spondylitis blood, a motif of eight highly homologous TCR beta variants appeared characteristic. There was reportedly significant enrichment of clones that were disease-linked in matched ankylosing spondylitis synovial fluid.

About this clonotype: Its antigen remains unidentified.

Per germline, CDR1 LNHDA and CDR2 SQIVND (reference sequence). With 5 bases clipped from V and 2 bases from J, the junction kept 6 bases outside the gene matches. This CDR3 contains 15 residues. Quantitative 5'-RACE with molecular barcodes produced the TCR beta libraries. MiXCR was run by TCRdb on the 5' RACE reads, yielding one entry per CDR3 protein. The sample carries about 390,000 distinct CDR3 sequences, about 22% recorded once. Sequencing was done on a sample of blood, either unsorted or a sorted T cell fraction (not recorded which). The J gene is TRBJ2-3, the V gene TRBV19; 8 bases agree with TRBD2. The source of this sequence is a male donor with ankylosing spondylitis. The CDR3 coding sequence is TGTGCCAGTAGTTCTACTAGCGGATACACAGATACGCAGTATTTT. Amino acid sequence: CASSSTSGYTDTQYF.